A single sample is the source of the 17 T cell receptor beta chains below, sequenced in a study of Graves' ophthalmopathy and Graves' hyperthyroidism. RNA served as the template for amplifying TCR beta CDR3 regions. Second-round multiplex PCR came after a first-round RT-PCR that employed HTBI primers. Via MiXCR, TCRdb re-called the multiplex PCR reads, giving one row per CDR3 protein. The table has about 410,000 distinct CDR3 sequences, 18% seen once. The specimen sequenced was peripheral blood. The receptors were gathered from a woman in her late teens or twenties with Graves' ophthalmopathy.

This clonotype was recorded at least ten times. This chain connects TRBV6-5 to TRBJ1-1, with 11 positions matching TRBD1. The CDR3 totals 17 residues. Losses at the gene ends were 0 bases for V and 4 bases for J; bases not matched to a gene: 7. Looked up from germline, CDR1 is MNHEY and CDR2 is SVGAGI. The CDR3 DNA follows: TGTGCCAGCAGTTACTCCCCCACCGGGACAGGGGGCACTGAAGCTTTCTTT. It yields the protein CASSYSPTGTGGTEAFF.

This chain uses TRBV12-3 or TRBV12-4 with TRBJ1-1; the match to TRBD1 covers 8 bases. The CDR3 is 14 residues long. J was trimmed by 6 bases and V by 8 bases; bases with no gene match: 11. CDR3 sequence reads: CASGWTGKVPEAFF. The CDR3, as DNA: TGTGCCAGCGGGTGGACAGGGAAGGTCCCTGAAGCTTTCTTT.

The sample holds many counts of this clonotype. This chain joins TRBV6-1 and TRBJ2-2, with D tentatively TRBD1 (5 bases). Trimming shortened V by 3 bases and J by 4 bases, and 9 bases separated the two germline ends. Germline lookup yields CDR1 MNHNS and CDR2 SASEGT. The CDR3 has 14 residues. CDR3 in amino acids: CASSDLDSTGELFF. CDR3 nucleotide sequence: TGTGCCAGCAGTGACCTCGACAGCACCGGGGAGCTGTTTTTT.

The table lists this clonotype with many counts. The chain joins TRBV25-1 to TRBJ1-1, with D uncertain. V lost 3 bases and J lost 4, with 9 bases in between. CDR1 MGHDK and CDR2 SYGVNS come from the germline V gene. The CDR3 covers 13 residues. CDR3 sequence reads: CASSETPRTEAFF. The CDR3 DNA reads TGTGCCAGCAGTGAGACGCCGCGCACTGAAGCTTTCTTT.

There are many counts of this clonotype. Written as DNA, the CDR3 is TGTGCCAGCAGTTACAATACTTACGAGCAGTACTTC. Amino acids: CASSYNTYEQYF. This chain links TRBV6-5 with TRBJ2-7, with D uncertain. The CDR3 is 12 amino acids. Trimming pared 2 bases from V and 4 bases from J, leaving 6 bases between. The germline V gene encodes CDR1 MNHEY and CDR2 SVGAGI.

This clonotype was found many times. The chain has TRBV4-3 and TRBJ1-6; no clear D. V was pared by 0 bases and J by 10 bases, with 16 bases between. CDR3 size: 16 residues. Germline V gene sequence: CDR1 LGHNA, CDR2 YSLEER. DNA for the CDR3: TGCGCCAGCAGCCAAGATTTGGGGAGGCCGAGCTCACCCCTCCACTTT. This codes for CASSQDLGRPSSPLHF.

This chain links TRBV12-3 or TRBV12-4 with TRBJ1-6; D perhaps matches TRBD1 (5 bases). The CDR3 sequence is 15 residues long. Between the trimmed V and J ends, which lost 3 bases and 4 bases, there was a span of 10 bases. This chain's CDR3 is CASSFWAGYNSPLHF. As DNA, the CDR3 is TGTGCCAGCAGTTTTTGGGCAGGGTATAATTCACCCCTCCACTTT.

There are many counts of this clonotype. The V gene is TRBV28, the J gene TRBJ1-1; TRBD1 is a possible D gene (6 bases). This CDR3 comprises 15 residues. V was clipped by 6 bases and J by 4 bases, with 18 bases between them. CDR1 and CDR2 from the germline V gene are MDHEN and SYDVKM. The CDR3 nucleotides are TGTGCCAGCAGACGGAGGGGGGTTGGAGGCACTGAAGCTTTCTTT. Protein product: CASRRRGVGGTEAFF.

The sample holds many counts of this clonotype. This rearrangement joins TRBV11-2 to TRBJ2-7; 8 bases match TRBD2. Germline CDR1 reads SGHAT; CDR2 reads FQNNGV. J gave up 2 bases and V 6 bases, and 9 bases lay outside the gene matches. This CDR3 has 15 residues. The DNA of the CDR3 is TGTGCCAGCAGTAGTAGCGGGGTTCCCCCCTACGAGCAGTACTTC. Amino acids: CASSSSGVPPYEQYF.

This clonotype was counted many times. V usage is TRBV6-5 and J usage is TRBJ1-6, with TRBD1 identical over 9 bases. Trimming cost V 1 base and J 9 bases; bases outside gene matches: 10. This CDR3 comprises 17 residues. Germline V gene sequence: CDR1 MNHEY, CDR2 SVGAGI. Written as DNA, the CDR3 is TGTGCCAGCAGTTACTATTACAGGGGGCAAGGTGGTTCACCCCTCCACTTT. Translated: CASSYYYRGQGGSPLHF.

There are many counts of this clonotype. This chain connects TRBV5-1 to TRBJ1-1; D is unclear. The germline V gene has CDR1 SGHRS and CDR2 YFSETQ. Between the trimmed V and J ends, which lost 0 bases and 0 bases, there was a span of 9 bases. The CDR3 is 15 residues long. The CDR3 region is CASSLEEFLNTEAFF. DNA for the CDR3: TGCGCCAGCAGCTTGGAGGAGTTCCTGAACACTGAAGCTTTCTTT.

This clonotype has ten or more counts. The chain recombines TRBV20-1 with TRBJ2-5; 14 nucleotides match TRBD2. The CDR3 spans 16 residues. Germline lookup yields CDR1 DFQATT and CDR2 SNEGSKA (reference sequence). Trimming removed 6 bases from V and 4 bases from J; junction bases left unmatched: 10. The CDR3 region is CSATGLAGVSGETQYF. The DNA for the CDR3 is TGCAGTGCGACGGGACTAGCGGGAGTAAGCGGAGAGACCCAGTACTTC.

This clonotype was detected ten times or more. This rearrangement joins TRBV4-3 to TRBJ2-7; 11 bases agree with TRBD1. The J segment lost 2 bases and the V segment lost 4 bases, leaving 7 bases of the junction unmatched. The CDR3 sequence is 16 residues long. CDR1 and CDR2 from the germline V gene are LGHNA and YSLEER. CDR3 nucleotide sequence: TGCGCCAGCAGCCTAACTCAGGGACAGGGGGCCTACGAGCAGTACTTC. Encoded protein: CASSLTQGQGAYEQYF.

This clonotype was observed many times. The chain couples TRBV12-3 or TRBV12-4 to TRBJ2-4; 12 nucleotides align to TRBD2. V shed 0 bases, J shed 6 bases, and the junction held 3 bases outside the gene matches. CDR3 length: 16 residues. CDR3 DNA sequence: TGTGCCAGCAGTTTAGCCCGGACTAGCGGGACAAACATTCAGTACTTC. It yields the protein CASSLARTSGTNIQYF.

This clonotype was found many times. This chain joins TRBV30 and TRBJ2-5; 8 nucleotides align to TRBD1. The V segment lost 0 bases and the J segment 13 bases; nucleotides outside the gene matches: 13. Germline V lookup: CDR1 GTSNPN, CDR2 SVGIG (reference sequence). The CDR3 loop spans 14 amino acids. The CDR3 sequence is CAWSVRQGALWPYF. The CDR3 coding sequence is TGTGCCTGGAGTGTACGCCAGGGGGCGCTCTGGCCGTACTTC.

This clonotype was counted ten times or more. CDR3 coding DNA: TGTGCCATCATGGTGGGACAGGGTGACTACGAGCAGTACTTC. This sequence encodes CAIMVGQGDYEQYF. V and J are TRBV10-3 and TRBJ2-7; 9 nucleotides align to TRBD1. The ends lost 7 bases at V and 3 bases at J; junction bases unmatched: 7. The germline V gene encodes CDR1 ENHRY and CDR2 SYGVKD. The length of the CDR3 is 14 residues.

This clonotype was counted ten times or more. The chain joins TRBV18 to TRBJ1-3; D gene ambiguous. CDR1 is KGHSH, CDR2 LQKENI, per germline. Between the trimmed V and J ends, which lost 8 bases and 1 base, there was a span of 6 bases. The CDR3 has 12 residues. The CDR3 region is CASITSGNTIYF. CDR3 DNA: TGTGCCAGCATAACATCTGGAAACACCATATATTTT.